Listed below are T cell receptor beta chains from one sample, sequenced in a study of blood T cell repertoires in COVID-19. Here immunoSEQ multiplex PCR was the method, and the copy in TCRdb shows in-frame clones only, minus some. The sample yields some 350,000 clones, about 89% seen once. The specimen was peripheral blood. These receptors were taken from a woman aged 50 to 65 with COVID-19, enrolled during active disease. CDR3s include the opening cysteine and the closing phenylalanine or tryptophan. The order of the fields is clone size, D gene, J gene, V gene, CDR3 DNA, CDR3 protein. The D gene is left open where the match is weak. Only part of the rows carry a size: once, few, many, or a class if the clone is expanded.

abundance: -; d_gene: TRBD2; j_gene: TRBJ2-1; v_gene: TRBV30; CDR3nt: TGTGCCTGGAGTCGCCCGGGGGGGTACAATGAGCAGTTCTTC; CDR3aa: CAWSRPGGYNEQFF
abundance: -; d_gene: -; j_gene: TRBJ2-7; v_gene: TRBV4-1; CDR3nt: TGCGCCAGCAGCCCGTCATTATCGAGCTCCTACGAGCAGTACTTC; CDR3aa: CASSPSLSSSYEQYF
abundance: -; d_gene: -; j_gene: TRBJ1-2; v_gene: TRBV2; CDR3nt: TGTGCCAGCACTCGGACTGACTATGGCTACACCTTC; CDR3aa: CASTRTDYGYTF
abundance: -; d_gene: -; j_gene: TRBJ1-1; v_gene: TRBV5-4; CDR3nt: TGTGCCAGCAGCCCGTCACGGGAGAGGGTGAACACTGAAGCTTTCTTT; CDR3aa: CASSPSRERVNTEAFF
abundance: -; d_gene: TRBD2; j_gene: TRBJ2-1; v_gene: TRBV7-2; CDR3nt: TGTGCCAGCAGCTTAAGACGGACTAGCGGGGCAGGCTCCTACAATGAGCAGTTCTTC; CDR3aa: CASSLRRTSGAGSYNEQFF
abundance: -; d_gene: -; j_gene: TRBJ2-1; v_gene: TRBV30; CDR3nt: TGTGCCTGGAGTAACAGGGTGGGCCCCGGGGAGCAGTTCTTC; CDR3aa: CAWSNRVGPGEQFF
abundance: -; d_gene: -; j_gene: TRBJ2-1; v_gene: TRBV15; CDR3nt: TGTGCCACCAGCCCCCGGGGGAGGGGGTTCTCCTACAATGAGCAGTTCTTC; CDR3aa: CATSPRGRGFSYNEQFF
abundance: -; d_gene: TRBD1; j_gene: TRBJ1-5; v_gene: TRBV27; CDR3nt: TGTGCCAGCAGACTAGGGACAGATAGCAATCAGCCCCAGCATTTT; CDR3aa: CASRLGTDSNQPQHF
abundance: -; d_gene: -; j_gene: TRBJ2-4; v_gene: TRBV7-2; CDR3nt: TGTGCCAGCAGCTTTTCCGGGGTTCTAGCCAAAAACATTCAGTACTTC; CDR3aa: CASSFSGVLAKNIQYF
abundance: -; d_gene: TRBD1; j_gene: TRBJ1-2; v_gene: TRBV29-1; CDR3nt: TGCAGCTACCGCAGGGGGAGTGGCTACACCTTC; CDR3aa: CSYRRGSGYTF
abundance: -; d_gene: -; j_gene: TRBJ2-3; v_gene: TRBV15; CDR3nt: TGTGCCACCAGCAGAGCTTCCTCTCCCACAGATACGCAGTATTTT; CDR3aa: CATSRASSPTDTQYF
abundance: -; d_gene: TRBD2; j_gene: TRBJ2-1; v_gene: TRBV19; CDR3nt: TGTGCCAGTAGTATAGGAGCGGGGGCCAATGAGCAGTTCTTC; CDR3aa: CASSIGAGANEQFF
abundance: few; d_gene: -; j_gene: TRBJ1-2; v_gene: TRBV27; CDR3nt: TGTGCCAGCAGTTTATATGCAGGGTATGGCTACACCTTC; CDR3aa: CASSLYAGYGYTF
abundance: -; d_gene: TRBD1; j_gene: TRBJ1-4; v_gene: TRBV5-1; CDR3nt: TGCGCCAGCAGCATCACAGGGGCCAATAATGAAAAACTGTTTTTT; CDR3aa: CASSITGANNEKLFF
abundance: -; d_gene: -; j_gene: TRBJ1-1; v_gene: TRBV18; CDR3nt: TGTGCCAGCTCACCACGGAGGGCCGCCGGTCTCACTGAAGCTTTCTTT; CDR3aa: CASSPRRAAGLTEAFF
abundance: -; d_gene: TRBD1; j_gene: TRBJ2-7; v_gene: TRBV25-1; CDR3nt: TGTGCCAGCAGTGAATGGGACAGGGATATTCGGTCCTCCTACGAGCAGTACTTC; CDR3aa: CASSEWDRDIRSSYEQYF
abundance: -; d_gene: -; j_gene: TRBJ1-1; v_gene: TRBV27; CDR3nt: TGTGCCAGCAGTGCCGCCGGACGGGGTGCGAGTACTGAAGCTTTCTTT; CDR3aa: CASSAAGRGASTEAFF
abundance: -; d_gene: -; j_gene: TRBJ2-4; v_gene: TRBV5-5; CDR3nt: TGTGCCAGCAGCTTCCAGGGCGCCAAAAACATTCAGTACTTC; CDR3aa: CASSFQGAKNIQYF
abundance: few; d_gene: TRBD1; j_gene: TRBJ1-6; v_gene: TRBV5-8; CDR3nt: TGTGCCAGCAGCCGAGGACAGGGCTGGAATTCACCCCTCCACTTT; CDR3aa: CASSRGQGWNSPLHF
abundance: -; d_gene: TRBD2; j_gene: TRBJ2-1; v_gene: TRBV29-1; CDR3nt: TGCAGCGTATTAACACTAGCGGCCATATACAATGAGCAGTTCTTC; CDR3aa: CSVLTLAAIYNEQFF
abundance: -; d_gene: -; j_gene: TRBJ1-6; v_gene: TRBV5-4; CDR3nt: TGTGCCAGCAGCGCACGTGAGGGTAATTCACCCCTCCACTTT; CDR3aa: CASSAREGNSPLHF
abundance: once; d_gene: -; j_gene: TRBJ1-1; v_gene: TRBV10-3; CDR3nt: TGTGCCATCAGTGAACACCAGAACACTGAAGCTTTCTTT; CDR3aa: CAISEHQNTEAFF
abundance: -; d_gene: TRBD1; j_gene: TRBJ2-7; v_gene: TRBV7-2; CDR3nt: TGTGCCAGCAGAACCGCCCTCAGGGGGCTGGACGAGCAGTACTTC; CDR3aa: CASRTALRGLDEQYF
abundance: -; d_gene: TRBD1; j_gene: TRBJ2-2; v_gene: TRBV24-1; CDR3nt: TGTGCCACCAGTGATTCGAGACAGGGGACGAACACCGGGGAGCTGTTTTTT; CDR3aa: CATSDSRQGTNTGELFF
abundance: -; d_gene: -; j_gene: TRBJ2-2; v_gene: TRBV12-5; CDR3nt: TGTGCTAGTGGCTTCTCTACCGGGGAGCTGTTTTTT; CDR3aa: CASGFSTGELFF
abundance: once; d_gene: TRBD1; j_gene: TRBJ2-2; v_gene: TRBV6-5; CDR3nt: TGTGCCACCGGGACAGGGAATTATAAAGGGGAGCTGTTTTTT; CDR3aa: CATGTGNYKGELFF
abundance: -; d_gene: TRBD1; j_gene: TRBJ2-6; v_gene: TRBV9; CDR3nt: TGTGCCAGCAGCCCAGGACAGGGTGCTAGCTCTGGGGCCAACGTCCTGACTTTC; CDR3aa: CASSPGQGASSGANVLTF
abundance: -; d_gene: -; j_gene: TRBJ2-2; v_gene: TRBV11-3; CDR3nt: TGTGCCAGCAGACGCGCGAACCAGGGGCACGGGGAGCTGTTTTTT; CDR3aa: CASRRANQGHGELFF
abundance: -; d_gene: TRBD1; j_gene: TRBJ2-3; v_gene: TRBV6-5; CDR3nt: TGTGCCAGCAGTCTCCGGGACAGGTCGGCCCACACGCAGTATTTT; CDR3aa: CASSLRDRSAHTQYF
abundance: few; d_gene: -; j_gene: TRBJ1-1; v_gene: TRBV7-2; CDR3nt: TGTGCCAGCAGCGCAACCCTGAGAACTGAAGCTTTCTTT; CDR3aa: CASSATLRTEAFF
abundance: -; d_gene: TRBD2; j_gene: TRBJ2-1; v_gene: TRBV4-3; CDR3nt: TGCGCCAGCAGCCAAGACCGGGAGGACCGCTACAATGAGCAGTTCTTC; CDR3aa: CASSQDREDRYNEQFF
abundance: -; d_gene: TRBD2; j_gene: TRBJ2-2; v_gene: TRBV10-3; CDR3nt: TGTGCCATCAGTGACTCCGGACTAGCGGGAGATACCGGGGAGCTGTTTTTT; CDR3aa: CAISDSGLAGDTGELFF
abundance: once; d_gene: -; j_gene: TRBJ2-5; v_gene: TRBV3-1/TRBV3-2; CDR3nt: TGTGCCAGCAGCCTCCCTGGACAGCCCCAAGAGACCCAGTACTTC; CDR3aa: CASSLPGQPQETQYF
abundance: -; d_gene: TRBD2; j_gene: TRBJ2-7; v_gene: TRBV11-2; CDR3nt: TGTGCCAGCAGCTTGGGGACTAGCGGGAGTTACGAGCAGTACTTC; CDR3aa: CASSLGTSGSYEQYF
abundance: -; d_gene: TRBD1; j_gene: TRBJ2-3; v_gene: TRBV3-1/TRBV3-2; CDR3nt: TGTGCCAGCAGCCCCTCCGGGACAGGGCACACAGATACGCAGTATTTT; CDR3aa: CASSPSGTGHTDTQYF